A single T cell receptor beta chain is shown here with its context. The record originates from a study of T cell changes during pregnancy in multiple sclerosis. Using immunoSEQ multiplex PCR, the repertoire was profiled, and TCRdb retains in-frame clones only, with some absent. The sample contains around 50,000 clones, around 90% of which appear only once. Germline CDR1 reads GTSNPN; CDR2 reads SVGIG (reference sequence). Trimming left V 8 bases short and J 1 base short, with 11 bases between. The CDR3 length is 12 residues. The sequence came from a female donor with multiple sclerosis, enrolled in a pregnancy study. Material: peripheral blood, obtained in the first trimester of pregnancy. This rearrangement joins TRBV30 to TRBJ1-1; D ambiguous. In nucleotides, the CDR3 is TGTGCCCAGGCACTTCCGAACACTGAAGCTTTCTTT. The encoded protein is CAQALPNTEAFF.